This TCR beta chain was profiled in a study of human T cells and chemical hapten exposure. In this sample, this clonotype turned up a few times. The V end lost 2 bases, the J end lost 7 bases, and 17 bases lay between the germline ends. The CDR3 runs 16 residues. Germline V CDR1 and CDR2: MNHEY, SVGEGT. Specified time point: patch test 2, 6 weeks after DPC sensitization. Noted treatment: therapeutic diphenylcyclopropenone sensitization with weekly scalp DPC. TCRdb analysed the RACE reads with MiXCR anew, one entry per CDR3 protein. In the table there are around 67,000 distinct CDR3 sequences, 8.5% to 9% of which are singletons.

The chain is built from TRBV6-2 or TRBV6-3 and TRBJ2-2; the D call may be TRBD1 or TRBD2 (5 bases each). The sequences come from whole blood, collected in connection with sensitization to the hapten diphenylcyclopropenone (DPC). The sequence was collected from a woman aged 50 to 60 with alopecia areata. Some clones in this sample may be carry-over from other donors' samples. For the CDR3, the DNA is TGTGCCAGCAGTTACGCCCCGGGACCGATAATCGGGGAGCTGTTTTTT. This encodes CASSYAPGPIIGELFF.